This record looks at one T cell receptor beta chain sequence and its context. Its target is unknown. The ends were cut back, 4 bases at V and 2 bases at J, with 7 bases in the middle. The CDR3 spans 12 residues. Germline V gives CDR1 SGHKS, CDR2 YYEKEE (reference sequence). The data were obtained in a study of T cell responses to AZD1222 COVID-19 vaccine. Findings and caveats of the study: Breadth and depth of Spike-specific TCRs rose after two AZD1222 doses. Among spike-specific TCRs, nearly half reportedly target unmutated variant regions. Donors were largely white British and mainly female; clonal diversity was possibly underestimated. Just 6 or 7 people given AZD1222 tested seropositive at baseline.

The data were produced by immunoSEQ multiplex PCR, yet TCRdb's version contains in-frame clones alone and is incomplete. Here the sample spans 85,000 to 100,000 clones, 80% to 90% being singletons. The chain couples TRBV5-5 to TRBJ2-7; D is uncertain. The sequenced sample was peripheral blood, obtained on day 0 of AZD1222 vaccination. This clonotype was obtained from an adult in good health. CDR3 region: CASSPVTYEQYF. CDR3 bases: TGTGCCAGCAGCCCCGTAACCTACGAGCAGTACTTC. Full variable domain (outside the CDR3, taken from reference TRBV5-5 and TRBJ2-7): DAGVTQSPTHLIKTRGQQVTLRCSPISGHKSVSWYQQVLGQGPQFIFQYYEKEERGRGNFPDRFSARQFPNYSSELNVNALLLGDSALYLCASSPVTYEQYFGPGTRLTVT.